Below are 11 T cell receptor beta chains sequenced from a single sample in a study of T cell repertoires in ileal Crohn's disease. Measured with immunoSEQ multiplex PCR; TCRdb has only the in-frame clones, and not every one. The sample carries about 60,000 clones, about 89% recorded once. As to time point: neoterminal ileum biopsy at postoperative endoscopy, about 6 months after surgery. Sequenced sample: ileal tissue. These receptors came from an adult with Crohn's disease.

This rearrangement joins TRBV29-1 to TRBJ1-1, with D possibly TRBD1 on 6 matching bases. CDR3 size: 12 residues. CDR1 is SQVTM and CDR2 is ANQGSEA in the germline V gene. The V end lost 4 bases, the J end lost 10 bases, and 16 bases lay between the germline ends. Here the CDR3 reads CSVVSSGDGAFF. Here the CDR3 DNA reads TGCAGCGTTGTAAGTTCAGGGGATGGAGCTTTCTTT.

The rearrangement uses TRBV19 and TRBJ2-4, with no clear D. Per the germline V gene, CDR1 is LNHDA and CDR2 is SQIVND (reference sequence). The CDR3 sequence is 14 residues long. The V end was cut by 1 base, the J end by 0 bases, with 4 bases between. DNA for the CDR3: TGTGCCAGTAGTATAGGGCTAGCCAAAAACATTCAGTACTTC. Protein product: CASSIGLAKNIQYF.

The chain has TRBV5-5 and TRBJ2-7; TRBD1 matches 7 bases. The CDR3 is 14 amino acids. Germline CDR1 reads SGHKS; CDR2 reads YYEKEE (reference sequence). V lost 0 bases and J lost 4; bases outside the gene matches: 4. The CDR3 DNA sequence: TGTGCCAGCAGCTTGGGACAGGGCAAATACGAGCAGTACGTC. Protein product: CASSLGQGKYEQYV.

The V call is TRBV6-1, the J call TRBJ2-7; TRBD1 agrees at 8 bases. With V trimmed by 6 bases and J by 4 bases, 8 bases remained unmatched. The CDR3 has 14 residues. Germline CDR1 reads MNHNS; CDR2 reads SASEGT. CDR3 loop: CASRSGTGIYEQYF. The CDR3 region has the DNA TGTGCCAGCAGGTCCGGGACAGGAATTTACGAGCAGTACTTC.

The chain joins TRBV14 to TRBJ2-2; 8 nucleotides align to TRBD1. CDR3 size: 14 residues. Germline V gene lookup returns CDR1 SGHDN and CDR2 FVKESK. After removal of 4 bases from V and 7 bases from J, the junction contained 5 bases not matched to a gene. Here the CDR3 reads CASSPWTGYGELFF. CDR3 bases: TGTGCCAGCAGCCCCTGGACAGGGTACGGGGAGCTGTTTTTT.

J is TRBJ2-1 and V is TRBV30; TRBD2 aligns across 13 bases. From germline, CDR1 is GTSNPN and CDR2 SVGIG (reference sequence). J was trimmed by 5 bases and V by 2 bases; bases with no gene match: 12. The length of the CDR3 is 18 residues. The CDR3 sequence: CAWSRTSGSMIPNNEQFF. The CDR3 coding sequence is TGTGCCTGGAGTAGGACTAGCGGGAGTATGATCCCTAACAATGAGCAGTTCTTC.

J is TRBJ1-2 and V is TRBV9, with 7 bases matching TRBD1. The V gene's germline CDR1 is SGDLS and CDR2 YYNGEE. Losses at the gene ends were 4 bases for V and 4 bases for J; bases not matched to a gene: 4. CDR3 size: 13 residues. CDR3 protein: CASSPRDSYGYTF. In nucleotides, the CDR3 is TGTGCCAGCAGCCCCAGGGACAGCTATGGCTACACCTTC.

V and J are TRBV29-1 and TRBJ2-3; D might be TRBD2 (7 bases). Per germline, CDR1 SQVTM and CDR2 ANQGSEA. This CDR3 is built from 16 residues. Trimming stripped 4 bases from V and 2 bases from J, with 19 bases between. The CDR3 sequence is CSVGHGRGRATDTQYF. Here the CDR3 DNA reads TGCAGCGTTGGGCATGGGCGGGGGCGCGCCACAGATACGCAGTATTTT.

The chain employs TRBV28 and TRBJ1-2; 7 bases map to TRBD1. This CDR3 has 14 residues. The germline gives CDR1 MDHEN, CDR2 SYDVKM. V was clipped by 6 bases and J by 6 bases; unmatched bases: 10. This CDR3 reads CASRGHGTDDGYTF. The DNA for the CDR3 is TGTGCCAGCAGAGGACACGGGACAGACGATGGCTACACCTTC.

This rearrangement joins TRBV6-6 to TRBJ1-5; D is perhaps TRBD1 (5 bases). The V end was cut by 11 bases, the J end by 0 bases, with 11 bases between. The CDR3 covers 13 residues. Germline V gene lookup returns CDR1 MNHNY and CDR2 SVGAGI (reference sequence). The CDR3 protein is CAGTRDSNQPQHF. The CDR3 DNA reads as TGTGCCGGGACGCGGGATAGCAATCAGCCCCAGCATTTT.

Concerning this clone: Other DNA sequences within the sample encode an identical CDR3. The V and J genes are TRBV29-1 and TRBJ2-2; 7 positions agree with TRBD2. Germline V lookup: CDR1 SQVTM, CDR2 ANQGSEA. V shed 6 bases and J 0 bases; nucleotides not matched to a gene: 7. The CDR3 consists of 15 residues. The CDR3 is CSVRLAGANTGELFF. CDR3 bases: TGCAGCGTCCGTTTAGCGGGCGCGAACACCGGGGAGCTGTTTTTT.